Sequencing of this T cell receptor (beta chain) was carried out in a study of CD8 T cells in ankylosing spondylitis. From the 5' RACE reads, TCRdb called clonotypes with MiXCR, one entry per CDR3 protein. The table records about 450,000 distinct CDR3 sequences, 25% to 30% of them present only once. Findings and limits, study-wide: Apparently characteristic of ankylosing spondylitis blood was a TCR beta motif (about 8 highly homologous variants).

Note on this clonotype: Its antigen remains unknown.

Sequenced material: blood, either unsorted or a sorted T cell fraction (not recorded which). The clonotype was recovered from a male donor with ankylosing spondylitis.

The CDR3 loop is CSAAWRPYTGELFF. The CDR3 bases are TGCAGTGCCGCTTGGCGGCCATACACCGGGGAGCTGTTTTTT. The chain uses TRBV20-1 and TRBJ2-2; D is undetermined. The V end lost 6 bases, the J end lost 3 bases, and 14 bases lay between the germline ends. The CDR3 runs 14 residues. Per germline, CDR1 DFQATT and CDR2 SNEGSKA (reference sequence).